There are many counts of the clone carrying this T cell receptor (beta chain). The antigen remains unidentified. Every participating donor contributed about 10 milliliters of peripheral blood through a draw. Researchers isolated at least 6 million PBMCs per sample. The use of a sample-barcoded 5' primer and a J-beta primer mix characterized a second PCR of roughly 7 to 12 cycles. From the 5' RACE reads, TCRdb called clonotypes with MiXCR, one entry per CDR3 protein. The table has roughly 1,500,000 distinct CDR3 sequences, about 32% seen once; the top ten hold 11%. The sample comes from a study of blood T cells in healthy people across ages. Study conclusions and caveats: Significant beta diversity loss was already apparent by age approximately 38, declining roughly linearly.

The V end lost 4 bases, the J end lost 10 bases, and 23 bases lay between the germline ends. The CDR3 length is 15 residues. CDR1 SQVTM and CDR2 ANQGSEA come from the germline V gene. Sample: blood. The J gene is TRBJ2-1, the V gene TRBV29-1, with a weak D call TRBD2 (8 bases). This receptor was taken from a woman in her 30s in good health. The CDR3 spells CSVAPGTAGAGEQFF. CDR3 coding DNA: TGCAGCGTTGCCCCCGGGACAGCGGGAGCAGGGGAGCAGTTCTTC.